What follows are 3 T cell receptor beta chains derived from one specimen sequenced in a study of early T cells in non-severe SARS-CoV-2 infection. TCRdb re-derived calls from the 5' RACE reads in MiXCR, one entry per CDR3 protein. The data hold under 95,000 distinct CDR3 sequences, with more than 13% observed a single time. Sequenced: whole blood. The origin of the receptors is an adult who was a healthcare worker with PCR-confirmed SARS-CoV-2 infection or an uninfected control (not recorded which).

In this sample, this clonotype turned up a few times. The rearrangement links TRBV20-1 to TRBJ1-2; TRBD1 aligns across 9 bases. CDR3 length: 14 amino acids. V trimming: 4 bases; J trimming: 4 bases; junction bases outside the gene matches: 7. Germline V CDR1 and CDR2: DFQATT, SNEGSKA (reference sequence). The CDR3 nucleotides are TGCAGTGCTAAAGGGACAGGGAGCCTCTATGGCTACACCTTC. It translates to CSAKGTGSLYGYTF.

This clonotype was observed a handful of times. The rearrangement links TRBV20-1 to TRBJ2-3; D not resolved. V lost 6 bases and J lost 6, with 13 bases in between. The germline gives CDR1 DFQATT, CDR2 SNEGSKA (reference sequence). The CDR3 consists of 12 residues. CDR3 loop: CSARNVWDTQYF. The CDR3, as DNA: TGCAGTGCCCGTAATGTGTGGGATACGCAGTATTTT.

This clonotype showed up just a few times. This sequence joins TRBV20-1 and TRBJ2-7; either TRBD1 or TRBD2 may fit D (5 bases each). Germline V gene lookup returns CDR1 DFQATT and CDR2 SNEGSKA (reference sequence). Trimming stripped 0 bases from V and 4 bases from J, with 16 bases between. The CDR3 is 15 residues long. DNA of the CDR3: TGCAGTGCTAGAGATATGTTTGGGACGCCTTACGAGCAGTACTTC. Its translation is CSARDMFGTPYEQYF.